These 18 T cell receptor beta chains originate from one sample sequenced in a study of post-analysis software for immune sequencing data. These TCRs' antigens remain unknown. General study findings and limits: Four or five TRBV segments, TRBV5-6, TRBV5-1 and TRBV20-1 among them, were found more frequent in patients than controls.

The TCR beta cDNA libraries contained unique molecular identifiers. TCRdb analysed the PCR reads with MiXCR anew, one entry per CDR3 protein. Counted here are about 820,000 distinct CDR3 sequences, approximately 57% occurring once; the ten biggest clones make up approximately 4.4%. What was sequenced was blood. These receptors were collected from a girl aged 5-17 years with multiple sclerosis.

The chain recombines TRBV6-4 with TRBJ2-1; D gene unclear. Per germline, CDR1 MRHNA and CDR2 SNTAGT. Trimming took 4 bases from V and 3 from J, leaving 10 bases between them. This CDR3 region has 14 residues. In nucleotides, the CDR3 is TGTGCCAGCAGTGGAAAGTGGGACTACAATGAGCAGTTCTTC. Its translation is CASSGKWDYNEQFF.

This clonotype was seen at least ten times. DNA of the CDR3: TGCAGTGCTAGAAGGGGTCTAGCGGGAGGCCGAAACTACGAGCAGTACTTC. This encodes CSARRGLAGGRNYEQYF. This sequence joins TRBV20-1 and TRBJ2-7, with 11 bases fitting TRBD2. Looked up from germline, CDR1 is DFQATT and CDR2 is SNEGSKA (reference sequence). The CDR3 sequence is 17 residues long. The V gene end was trimmed by 2 bases and the J gene end by 3 bases; junction bases not matched to a gene: 12.

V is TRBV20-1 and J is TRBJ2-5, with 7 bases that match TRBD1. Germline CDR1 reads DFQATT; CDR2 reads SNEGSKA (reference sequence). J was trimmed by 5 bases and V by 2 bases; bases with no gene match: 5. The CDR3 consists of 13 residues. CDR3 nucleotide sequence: TGCAGTGCTAGAACAACAGGGGCGGAGACCCAGTACTTC. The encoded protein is CSARTTGAETQYF.

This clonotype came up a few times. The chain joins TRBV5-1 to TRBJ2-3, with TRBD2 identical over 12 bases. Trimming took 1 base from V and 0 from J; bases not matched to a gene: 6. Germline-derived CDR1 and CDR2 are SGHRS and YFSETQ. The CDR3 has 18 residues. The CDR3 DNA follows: TGCGCCAGCAGCTTGACTAGCGGGGGGTCGACTAGCACAGATACGCAGTATTTT. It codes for CASSLTSGGSTSTDTQYF.

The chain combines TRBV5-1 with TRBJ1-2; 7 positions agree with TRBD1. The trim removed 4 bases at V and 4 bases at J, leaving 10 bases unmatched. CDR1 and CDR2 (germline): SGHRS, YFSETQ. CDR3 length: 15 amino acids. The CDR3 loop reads CASSLGQATLYGYTF. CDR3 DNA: TGCGCCAGCAGCCTAGGACAGGCGACTCTCTATGGCTACACCTTC. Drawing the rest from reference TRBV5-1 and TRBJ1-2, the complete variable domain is KAGVTQTPRYLIKTRGQQVTLSCSPISGHRSVSWYQQTPGQGLQFLFEYFSETQRNKGNFPGRFSGRQFSNSRSEMNVSTLELGDSALYLCASSLGQATLYGYTFGSGTRLTVV.

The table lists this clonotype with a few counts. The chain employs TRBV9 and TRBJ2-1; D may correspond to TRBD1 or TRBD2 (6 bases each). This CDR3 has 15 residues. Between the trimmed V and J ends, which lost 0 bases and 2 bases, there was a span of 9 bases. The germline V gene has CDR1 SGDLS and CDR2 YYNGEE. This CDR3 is CASSVEEGAYNEQFF. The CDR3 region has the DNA TGTGCCAGCAGCGTAGAGGAGGGGGCCTACAATGAGCAGTTCTTC.

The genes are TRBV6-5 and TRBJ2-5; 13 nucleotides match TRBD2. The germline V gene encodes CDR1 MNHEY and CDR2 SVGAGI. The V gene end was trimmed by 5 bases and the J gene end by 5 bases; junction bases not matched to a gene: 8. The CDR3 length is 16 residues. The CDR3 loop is CASSRTSGGTWETQYF. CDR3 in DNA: TGTGCCAGCAGTAGGACTAGCGGGGGAACCTGGGAGACCCAGTACTTC.

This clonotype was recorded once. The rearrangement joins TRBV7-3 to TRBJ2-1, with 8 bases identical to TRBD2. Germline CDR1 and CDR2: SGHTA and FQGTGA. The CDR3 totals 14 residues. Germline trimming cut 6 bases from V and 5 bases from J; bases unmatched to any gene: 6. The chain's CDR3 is CASSSGTFHNEQFF. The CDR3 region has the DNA TGTGCCAGCAGTAGCGGGACGTTCCACAATGAGCAGTTCTTC.

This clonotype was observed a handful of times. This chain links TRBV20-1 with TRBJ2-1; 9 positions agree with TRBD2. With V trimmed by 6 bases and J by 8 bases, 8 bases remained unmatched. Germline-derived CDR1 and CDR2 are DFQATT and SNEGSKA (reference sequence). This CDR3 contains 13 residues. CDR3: CSAPVAGAHEQFF. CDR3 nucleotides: TGCAGTGCCCCGGTAGCGGGAGCCCATGAGCAGTTCTTC.

CDR3 DNA sequence: TGCGCCAGCAGCGCGGACAGGGCACCGTTTCCTGGGGCCAACGTCCTGACTTTC. Protein: CASSADRAPFPGANVLTF. The chain employs TRBV5-1 and TRBJ2-6; 8 positions match TRBD1. V lost 4 bases and J lost 2; bases outside the gene matches: 11. The CDR3 has 18 residues. CDR1 is SGHRS, CDR2 YFSETQ, per germline. Drawing the rest from reference TRBV5-1 and TRBJ2-6, the complete variable domain is KAGVTQTPRYLIKTRGQQVTLSCSPISGHRSVSWYQQTPGQGLQFLFEYFSETQRNKGNFPGRFSGRQFSNSRSEMNVSTLELGDSALYLCASSADRAPFPGANVLTFGAGSRLTVL.

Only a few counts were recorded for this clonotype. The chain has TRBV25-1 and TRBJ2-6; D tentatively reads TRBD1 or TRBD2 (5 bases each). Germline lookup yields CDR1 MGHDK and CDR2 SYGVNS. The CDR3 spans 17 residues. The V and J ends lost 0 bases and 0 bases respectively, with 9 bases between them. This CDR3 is CASSEYPGSSGANVLTF. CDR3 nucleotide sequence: TGTGCCAGCAGTGAATATCCAGGGAGCTCTGGGGCCAACGTCCTGACTTTC.

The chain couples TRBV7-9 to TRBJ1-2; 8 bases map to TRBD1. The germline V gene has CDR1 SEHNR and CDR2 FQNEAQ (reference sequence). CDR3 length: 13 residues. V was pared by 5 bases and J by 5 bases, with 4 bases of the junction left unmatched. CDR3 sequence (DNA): TGTGCCAGCAGCATCGACAGGGGTTATGGCTACACCTTC. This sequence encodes CASSIDRGYGYTF.

The CDR3 DNA follows: TGTGCCAGCAGCCTGGGCGGGGGGGCCGCCAATGAGCAGTTCTTC. It yields the protein CASSLGGGAANEQFF. The chain recombines TRBV13 with TRBJ2-1; 9 bases map to TRBD2. The ends lost 5 bases at V and 6 bases at J; junction bases unmatched: 8. CDR3 length: 15 amino acids. CDR1 PRHDT and CDR2 FYEKMQ come from the germline V gene (reference sequence).

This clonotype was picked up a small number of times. The CDR3 loop is CASSLTSNNYGYTF. The CDR3 DNA is TGTGCCAGCAGCTTAACAAGTAATAACTATGGCTACACCTTC. The rearrangement links TRBV7-3 to TRBJ1-2; D is uncertain. Germline assignment: CDR1 SGHTA and CDR2 FQGTGA. V was clipped by 0 bases and J by 1 base, with 6 bases between them. This CDR3 region has 14 residues.

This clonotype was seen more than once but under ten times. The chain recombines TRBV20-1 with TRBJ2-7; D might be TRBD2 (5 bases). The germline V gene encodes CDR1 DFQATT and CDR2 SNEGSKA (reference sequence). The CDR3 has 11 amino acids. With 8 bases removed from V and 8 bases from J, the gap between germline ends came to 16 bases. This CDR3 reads CSSQAGEQQYF. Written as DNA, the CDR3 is TGCAGTTCTCAGGCGGGCGAACAGCAGTACTTC.

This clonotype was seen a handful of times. CDR3 coding DNA: TGTGCCAGCAGCAAAGGGGTTTACGAGCAGTATTTC. Translating gives CASSKGVYEQYF. The rearrangement joins TRBV21-1 to TRBJ2-7. TRBV21-1 has pseudogene status. This CDR3 contains 12 residues.

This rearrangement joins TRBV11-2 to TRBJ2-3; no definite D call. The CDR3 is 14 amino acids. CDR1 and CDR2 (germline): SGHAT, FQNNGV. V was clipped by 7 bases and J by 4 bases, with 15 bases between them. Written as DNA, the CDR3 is TGTGCCAGCACCACCCAGCCGGGCGCAGATACGCAGTATTTT. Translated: CASTTQPGADTQYF.

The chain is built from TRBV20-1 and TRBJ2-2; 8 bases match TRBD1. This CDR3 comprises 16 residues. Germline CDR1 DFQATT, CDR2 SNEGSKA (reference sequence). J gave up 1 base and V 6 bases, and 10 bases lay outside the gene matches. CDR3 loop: CSANAGGWGNTGELFF. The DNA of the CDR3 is TGCAGTGCGAACGCAGGGGGCTGGGGGAACACCGGGGAGCTGTTTTTT.